This T cell receptor (beta chain) was sequenced in a study of blood T cell repertoires in COVID-19 (dated by TCRdb to the early 2020s). Regarding the research as a whole: The collaborator samples originated in the United States, Italy and Spain and spanned the acute and convalescent phases of COVID-19. The prospective study material was composed of cDNA or gDNA derived from T cells, B-cell-depleted T cells, or PBMCs. The dataset comprised deeply sampled blood TCRbeta repertoires from subjects exposed to, actively infected with, or recovered from COVID-19. The repertoires were released in a freely available public database meant as a resource for research on the immune response to SARS-CoV-2. The samples were drawn from two sources: the first 160 participants of the ongoing ImmuneRACE study, and 950 to 1,500 subjects contributed by 6 global collaborators. The sample metadata nearly always contained a de-identified subject ID, COVID-19 status, age in years and sex. HLA class I and class II types, where available, came from metadata supplied by the sample provider rather than from assay-based typing.

This clone was seen only once. Its antigen is still unknown. No much larger clone is present one base from it, and per-base qualities are unavailable. The immunoSEQ Assay, a bias-controlled multiplex PCR, was used to amplify TCRbeta CDR3 regions from genomic DNA. The study's own analysis went as follows. The number of nucleated cells in each sample was estimated from the amplification of reference gene primers within the assay. Sequence reads were collapsed and filtered to measure the absolute abundance of every unique TCRbeta CDR3 rearrangement. For each sample, productive Simpson clonality was calculated as the square root of Simpson's diversity index over productive rearrangements. The immuneACCESS repertoire file appears here via TCRdb, limited to in-frame rearrangements. These files lack a portion of the clones; in checked studies, under half of the deficit traces to unresolved V genes, and the cause of the others is not known. V and J calls plus clone size are reproduced from that table; the DNA served to infer D and trimming. The sample profile shows 200,000 to 250,000 clones; about four fifths of them were found once. The ten top clones hold around 7.8% of the sample.

One collaborating source in Seattle enrolled patients while the patients were actively infected and followed the patients over time throughout the course of disease. The collaborating institutions used their own protocols to collect whole blood in K2EDTA tubes. For TCRbeta analysis, collaborators shipped samples as frozen whole blood, isolated PBMCs, or DNA extracted from either of those sample types. The CDR3 runs 14 residues from the cysteine to the phenylalanine. Only CDR3 DNA remains: 42 bases, in frame from the first base. The junction carries 17 bases between V and J, which are trimmed by 5 bases and 4 bases respectively. CDR1 SQVTM and CDR2 ANQGSEA were looked up in the germline V gene. Broader findings and caveats from the paper: The amount of clinical and demographic metadata varied by source and participant and was provided uncurated.

The receptor was derived from a woman of 80 years or more with COVID-19, enrolled during active disease. The sequencing sample was made of peripheral blood. The chain was built from TRBV29-1 and TRBJ1-1; a weak D assignment points to TRBD1 (5 bases agree). DNA sequence: TGCAGCGTTACTATTGGGGGGGGGAGCACTGAAGCTTTCTTT. Its protein reads: CSVTIGGGSTEAFF.